Reported below is one T cell receptor (beta chain). Libraries were prepared by immunoSEQ multiplex PCR; TCRdb keeps only in-frame clonotypes and omits some of them. Of about 30,000 clones in the sample, about 81% were seen once. The sample is drawn from a study of STAT5B mutations in CD4+ large granular lymphocyte leukemia. The J segment lost 4 bases and the V segment lost 8 bases, leaving 2 bases of the junction unmatched. The CDR3 length is 12 residues. The V gene's germline CDR1 is GTSNPN and CDR2 SVGIG (reference sequence). Material: CD4+ T cells from blood buffy coats. The chain couples TRBV30 to TRBJ2-1; 10 bases fit TRBD1. The source is a human donor in good health. CDR3 in DNA: TGTGCCAAGGGACAGGGGTACAATGAGCAGTTCTTC. Protein product: CAKGQGYNEQFF.